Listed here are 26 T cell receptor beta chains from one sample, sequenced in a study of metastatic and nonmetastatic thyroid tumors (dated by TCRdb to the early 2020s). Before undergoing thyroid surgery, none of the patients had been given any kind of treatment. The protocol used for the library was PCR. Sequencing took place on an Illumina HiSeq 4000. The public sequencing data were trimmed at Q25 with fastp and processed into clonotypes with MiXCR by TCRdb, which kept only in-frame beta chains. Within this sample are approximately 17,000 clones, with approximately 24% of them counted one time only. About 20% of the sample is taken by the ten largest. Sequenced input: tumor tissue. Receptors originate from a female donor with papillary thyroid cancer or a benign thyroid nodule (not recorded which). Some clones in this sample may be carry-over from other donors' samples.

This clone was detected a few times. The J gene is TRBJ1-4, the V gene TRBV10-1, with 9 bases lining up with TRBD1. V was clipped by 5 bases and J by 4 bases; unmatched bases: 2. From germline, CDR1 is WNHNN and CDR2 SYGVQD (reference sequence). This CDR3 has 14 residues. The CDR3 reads CASSPDRGNEKLFF. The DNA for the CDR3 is TGCGCCAGCAGTCCGGACAGGGGTAATGAAAAACTGTTTTTT.

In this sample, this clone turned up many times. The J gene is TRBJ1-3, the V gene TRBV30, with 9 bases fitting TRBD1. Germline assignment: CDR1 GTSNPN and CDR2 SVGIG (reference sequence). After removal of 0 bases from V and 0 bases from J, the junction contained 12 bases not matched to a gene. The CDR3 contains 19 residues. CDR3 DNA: TGTGCCTGGAGTGTACGAGGACAGGGGTTAAGGGGCTCTGGAAACACCATATATTTT. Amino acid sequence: CAWSVRGQGLRGSGNTIYF.

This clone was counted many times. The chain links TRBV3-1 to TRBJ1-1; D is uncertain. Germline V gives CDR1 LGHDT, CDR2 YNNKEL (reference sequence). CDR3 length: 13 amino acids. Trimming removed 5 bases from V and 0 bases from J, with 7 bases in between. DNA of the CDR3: TGTGCCAGCAGCTTGAGTATGAACACTGAAGCTTTCTTT. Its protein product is CASSLSMNTEAFF.

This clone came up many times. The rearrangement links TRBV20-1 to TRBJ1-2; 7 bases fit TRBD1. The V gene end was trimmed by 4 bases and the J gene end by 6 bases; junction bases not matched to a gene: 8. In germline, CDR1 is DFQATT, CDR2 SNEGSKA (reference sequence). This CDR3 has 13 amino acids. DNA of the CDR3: TGCAGTGCTACCCCACAGGGGATAGATGGCTACACCTTC. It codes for CSATPQGIDGYTF.

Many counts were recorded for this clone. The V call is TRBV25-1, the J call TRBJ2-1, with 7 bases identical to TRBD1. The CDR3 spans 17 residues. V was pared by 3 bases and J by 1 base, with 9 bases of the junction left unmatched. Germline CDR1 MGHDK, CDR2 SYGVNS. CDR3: CASSEGTAIWSYNEQFF. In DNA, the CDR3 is TGTGCCAGCAGTGAGGGGACAGCCATTTGGTCCTACAATGAGCAGTTCTTC.

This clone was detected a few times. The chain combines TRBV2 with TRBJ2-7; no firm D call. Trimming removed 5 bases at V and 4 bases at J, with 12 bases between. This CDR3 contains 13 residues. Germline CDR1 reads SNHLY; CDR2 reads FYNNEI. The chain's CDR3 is CASSWNRKYEQYF. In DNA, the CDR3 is TGTGCCAGCAGTTGGAATAGAAAGTACGAGCAGTACTTC.

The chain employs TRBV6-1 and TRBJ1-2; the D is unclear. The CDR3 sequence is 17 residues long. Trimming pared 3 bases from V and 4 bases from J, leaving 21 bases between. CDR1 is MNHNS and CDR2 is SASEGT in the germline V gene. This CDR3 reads CASSDFLGHPLGYGYTF. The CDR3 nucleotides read TGTGCCAGCAGTGATTTTCTGGGCCACCCCTTGGGCTATGGCTACACCTTC.

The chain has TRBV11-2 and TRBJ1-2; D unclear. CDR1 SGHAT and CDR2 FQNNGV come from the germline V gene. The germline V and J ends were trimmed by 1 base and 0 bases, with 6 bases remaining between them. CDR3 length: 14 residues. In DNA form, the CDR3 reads TGTGCCAGCAGCTTAGGTGGGGCTAACTATGGCTACACCTTC. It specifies CASSLGGANYGYTF.

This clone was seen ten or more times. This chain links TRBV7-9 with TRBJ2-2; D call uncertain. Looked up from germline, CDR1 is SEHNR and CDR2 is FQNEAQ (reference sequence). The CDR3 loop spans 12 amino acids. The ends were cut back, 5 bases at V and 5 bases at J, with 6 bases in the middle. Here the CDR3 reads CASSPPTGELFF. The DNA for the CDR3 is TGTGCCAGCAGCCCGCCTACCGGGGAGCTGTTTTTT.

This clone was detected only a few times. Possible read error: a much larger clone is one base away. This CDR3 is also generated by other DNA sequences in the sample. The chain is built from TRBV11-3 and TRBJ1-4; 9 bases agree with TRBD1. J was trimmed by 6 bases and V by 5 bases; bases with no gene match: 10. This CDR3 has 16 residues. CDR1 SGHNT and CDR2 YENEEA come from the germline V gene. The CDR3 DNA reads TGTGCCAGCAGCCCACGCGCTAGGACAGGGGATGAAAAACTGTTTTTT. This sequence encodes CASSPRARTGDEKLFF.

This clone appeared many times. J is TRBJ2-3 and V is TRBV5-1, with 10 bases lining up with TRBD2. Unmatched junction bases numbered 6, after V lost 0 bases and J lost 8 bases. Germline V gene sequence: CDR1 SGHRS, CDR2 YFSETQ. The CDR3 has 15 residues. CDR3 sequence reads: CASSLGSGGASTQYF. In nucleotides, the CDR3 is TGCGCCAGCAGCTTGGGGAGCGGGGGGGCCAGTACGCAGTATTTT.

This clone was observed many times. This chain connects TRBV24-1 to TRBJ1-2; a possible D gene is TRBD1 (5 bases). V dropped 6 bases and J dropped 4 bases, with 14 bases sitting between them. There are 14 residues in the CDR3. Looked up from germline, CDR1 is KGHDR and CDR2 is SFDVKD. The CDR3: CATSRGQGGYGYTF. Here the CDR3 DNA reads TGTGCCACCAGTCGAGGCCAGGGAGGCTATGGCTACACCTTC.

The CDR3 spells CASRDLDRPGSNEQFF. The CDR3 nucleotides are TGTGCCAGCAGAGACTTGGACAGGCCAGGCTCTAATGAGCAGTTCTTC. The V and J genes are TRBV2 and TRBJ2-1, with 7 bases that match TRBD1. Germline V CDR1 and CDR2: SNHLY, FYNNEI. V dropped 6 bases and J dropped 7; count of bases not matched to a gene: 15. This CDR3 region has 16 residues.

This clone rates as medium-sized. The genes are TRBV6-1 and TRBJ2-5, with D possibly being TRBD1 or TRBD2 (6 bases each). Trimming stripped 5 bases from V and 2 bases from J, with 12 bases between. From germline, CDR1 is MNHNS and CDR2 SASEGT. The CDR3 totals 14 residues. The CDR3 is CASSYRGAQETQYF. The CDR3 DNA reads TGTGCCAGCAGTTATAGGGGGGCTCAAGAGACCCAGTACTTC.

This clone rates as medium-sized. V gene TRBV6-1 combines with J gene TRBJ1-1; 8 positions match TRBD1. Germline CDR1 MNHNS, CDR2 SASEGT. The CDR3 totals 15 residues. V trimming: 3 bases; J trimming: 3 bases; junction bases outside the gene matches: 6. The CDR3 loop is CASSDFPTGDTEAFF. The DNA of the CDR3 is TGTGCCAGCAGTGACTTCCCGACAGGGGACACTGAAGCTTTCTTT.

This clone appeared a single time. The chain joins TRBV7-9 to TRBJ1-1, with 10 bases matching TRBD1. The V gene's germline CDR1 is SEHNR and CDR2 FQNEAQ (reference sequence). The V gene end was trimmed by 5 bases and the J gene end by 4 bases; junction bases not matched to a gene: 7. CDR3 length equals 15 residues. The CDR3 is CASSGRQGARTEAFF. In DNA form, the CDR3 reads TGTGCCAGCAGCGGACGACAGGGGGCGCGCACTGAAGCTTTCTTT.

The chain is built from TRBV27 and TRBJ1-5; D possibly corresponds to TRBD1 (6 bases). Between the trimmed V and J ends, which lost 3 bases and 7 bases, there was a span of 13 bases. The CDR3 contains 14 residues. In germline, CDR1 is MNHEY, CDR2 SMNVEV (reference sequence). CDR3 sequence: CASSFNREEQPQHF. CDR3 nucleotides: TGTGCCAGCAGTTTTAACAGGGAAGAGCAGCCCCAGCATTTT.

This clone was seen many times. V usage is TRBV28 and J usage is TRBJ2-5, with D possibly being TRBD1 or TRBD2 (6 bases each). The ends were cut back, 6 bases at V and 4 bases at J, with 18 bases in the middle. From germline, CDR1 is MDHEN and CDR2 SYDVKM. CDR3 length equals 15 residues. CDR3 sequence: CASRSVRGVGETQYF. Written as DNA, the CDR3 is TGTGCCAGCAGGTCCGTAAGGGGGGTCGGAGAGACCCAGTACTTC.

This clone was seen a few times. The CDR3 bases are TGTGCCAGCAGACTAGCCACCCCATCGTGGTATGGCTACACCTTC. Protein: CASRLATPSWYGYTF. The chain uses TRBV6-1 and TRBJ1-2; no reliable D call. The CDR3 loop spans 15 amino acids. The V gene's germline CDR1 is MNHNS and CDR2 SASEGT. V was trimmed by 6 bases and J by 5 bases, leaving 19 bases between them.

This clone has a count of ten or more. The DNA of the CDR3 is TGTGCCAGCAGTTACAGGTCCAGAAACACTGAAGCTTTCTTT. Protein sequence: CASSYRSRNTEAFF. The chain recombines TRBV6-5 with TRBJ1-1; D is undetermined. Germline lookup yields CDR1 MNHEY and CDR2 SVGAGI. The CDR3 extends over 14 amino acids. V was trimmed by 2 bases and J by 2 bases, leaving 9 bases between them.

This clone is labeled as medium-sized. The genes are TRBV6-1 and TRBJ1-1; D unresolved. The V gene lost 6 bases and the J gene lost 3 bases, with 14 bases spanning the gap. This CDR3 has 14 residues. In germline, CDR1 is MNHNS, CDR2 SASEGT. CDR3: CASRSVNQDTEAFF. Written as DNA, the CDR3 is TGTGCCAGCAGATCCGTAAACCAAGACACTGAAGCTTTCTTT.

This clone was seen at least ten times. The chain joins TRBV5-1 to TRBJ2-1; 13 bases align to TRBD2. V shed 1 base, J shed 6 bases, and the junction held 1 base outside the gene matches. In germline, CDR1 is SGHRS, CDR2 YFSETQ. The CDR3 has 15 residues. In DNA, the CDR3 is TGCGCCAGCAGCTTGACTAGCGGGGGGGCCAATGAGCAGTTCTTC. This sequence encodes CASSLTSGGANEQFF.

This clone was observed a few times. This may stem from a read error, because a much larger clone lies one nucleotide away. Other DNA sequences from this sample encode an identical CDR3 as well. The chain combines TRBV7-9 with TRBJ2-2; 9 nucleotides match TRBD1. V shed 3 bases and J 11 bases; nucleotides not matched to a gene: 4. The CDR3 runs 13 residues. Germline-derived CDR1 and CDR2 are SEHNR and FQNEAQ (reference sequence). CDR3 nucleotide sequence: TGTGCCAGCAGCTTGGGACAGGGCGGTGAGCTGTTTTTT. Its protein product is CASSLGQGGELFF.

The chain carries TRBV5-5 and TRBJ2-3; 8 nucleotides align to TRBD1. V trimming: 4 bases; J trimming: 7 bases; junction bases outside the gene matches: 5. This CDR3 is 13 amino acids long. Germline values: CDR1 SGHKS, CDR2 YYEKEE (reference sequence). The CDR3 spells CASSGTGGYTQYF. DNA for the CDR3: TGTGCCAGCAGCGGGACAGGCGGGTATACGCAGTATTTT. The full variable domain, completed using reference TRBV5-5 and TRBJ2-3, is DAGVTQSPTHLIKTRGQQVTLRCSPISGHKSVSWYQQVLGQGPQFIFQYYEKEERGRGNFPDRFSARQFPNYSSELNVNALLLGDSALYLCASSGTGGYTQYFGPGTRLTVL.

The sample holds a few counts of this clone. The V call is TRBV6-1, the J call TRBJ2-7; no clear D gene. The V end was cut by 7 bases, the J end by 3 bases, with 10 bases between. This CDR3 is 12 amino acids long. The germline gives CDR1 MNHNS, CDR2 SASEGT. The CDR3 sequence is CASTGSRYEQYF. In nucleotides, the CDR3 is TGTGCCAGCACCGGCAGCCGCTACGAGCAGTACTTC.

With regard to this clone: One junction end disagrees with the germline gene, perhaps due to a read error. In nucleotides, the CDR3 is TGCGCCGGCAGACCCCGACTAGCGGGGTGCTGGGATGAGCAGTTCTTC. It translates to CAGRPRLAGCWDEQFF. This chain joins TRBV10-2 and TRBJ2-1; TRBD2 aligns across 11 bases. The CDR3 extends over 16 amino acids. Germline-derived CDR1 and CDR2 are WSHSY and SAAADI.